Sequencing of this T cell receptor beta chain was carried out in a study of human T cells and chemical hapten exposure. Overall study: Patients, largely female, had alopecia areata, totalis or universalis. Study-wide findings and caveats: Compared to controls, expanded TCRs made significantly more large clusters of similar CDR3s.

Time point reported: patch test 1, 2 weeks after DPC sensitization. As for treatment: therapeutic diphenylcyclopropenone sensitization with weekly scalp DPC. Germline V gives CDR1 SSHAT, CDR2 FNYEAQ (reference sequence). The CDR3 has 13 amino acids. This clonotype came up many times. Its cognate antigen is unknown. The junction shows a germline mismatch at one end, possibly a read error. TCRdb re-called the RACE reads through MiXCR, storing one row per CDR3 protein. The data contain about 120,000 distinct CDR3 sequences, roughly 12% of them singletons. The chain links TRBV7-7 to TRBJ2-1; unclear D gene. The specimen comprised whole blood, sampled in connection with sensitization to the hapten diphenylcyclopropenone (DPC). The clonotype originates from a woman aged 45 to 65 with alopecia areata. Some clones in this sample may be carry-over from other donors' samples. This CDR3 is CASSLSSYNEQFF. CDR3 nucleotide sequence: TGTGCTAGCAGCTTATCCTCCTACAATGAGCAGTTCTTC.